Each of the 6 T cell receptor beta chains below was sequenced from the same sample in a study of blood T cell repertoires in COVID-19. The protocol was immunoSEQ multiplex PCR, while the TCRdb copy is restricted to in-frame clones and leaves out a portion. This table has hundreds of thousands of clones, approximately 86% appearing once. The sample taken for sequencing was peripheral blood. Source of these receptors: a human donor in a cohort sampled during active COVID-19.

The count of this clone is one. This rearrangement joins TRBV2 to TRBJ1-2, with 7 bases aligning to TRBD1. V was pared by 6 bases and J by 6 bases, with 19 bases of the junction left unmatched. The length of the CDR3 is 17 residues. Germline loops: CDR1 SNHLY, CDR2 FYNNEI. CDR3 loop: CASSGGDSPTMQNGYTF. The CDR3, as DNA: TGTGCCAGCAGCGGGGGGGACAGCCCAACCATGCAGAATGGCTACACCTTC.

The CDR3 here is CASTLRQREDEQFF. The CDR3 region has the DNA TGCGCCAGCACCCTACGGCAACGGGAGGATGAGCAGTTCTTC. J is TRBJ2-1 and V is TRBV5-1, with TRBD2 matching 7 bases. V lost 6 bases, J lost 8 bases, and 11 bases stayed unmatched. The CDR3 length is 14 residues. Germline V CDR1 and CDR2: SGHRS, YFSETQ.

CDR3 sequence reads: CASSSYRTYSNQPQHF. The CDR3 DNA is TGTGCCAGCAGCTCCTACAGGACCTATAGCAATCAGCCCCAGCATTTT. This chain links TRBV5-6 with TRBJ1-5, with D tentatively TRBD1 (5 bases). In germline, CDR1 is SGHDT, CDR2 YYEEEE. This CDR3 spans 16 amino acids. Trimming shortened V by 3 bases and J by 0 bases, and 13 bases separated the two germline ends.

The rearrangement joins TRBV7-9 to TRBJ1-2; D possibly corresponds to TRBD1 (6 bases). Trimming removed 1 base at V and 8 bases at J, with 11 bases between. The CDR3 sequence is 13 residues long. Germline V gene data show CDR1 as SEHNR and CDR2 as FQNEAQ (reference sequence). The CDR3, as DNA: TGTGCCAGCAGCTTAGAGGGGGATTTGGGCTACACCTTC. The encoded protein is CASSLEGDLGYTF.

The chain employs TRBV9 and TRBJ2-7; TRBD2 matches at 9 bases. The CDR3 runs to 16 residues. Germline V lookup: CDR1 SGDLS, CDR2 YYNGEE. With 2 bases clipped from V and 2 bases from J, the junction kept 8 bases outside the gene matches. In DNA form, the CDR3 reads TGTGCCAGCAGCGTTAGGGGGTCTAGCGGGACCTACGAGCAGTACTTC. Amino acids: CASSVRGSSGTYEQYF.

V gene TRBV6-5 combines with J gene TRBJ2-5; TRBD1 aligns across 7 bases. The CDR3 contains 14 residues. The trim removed 4 bases at V and 3 bases at J, leaving 5 bases unmatched. Germline assignment: CDR1 MNHEY and CDR2 SVGAGI. DNA for the CDR3: TGTGCCAGCAGTTCACTAGACAGGGAAGAGACCCAGTACTTC. It translates to CASSSLDREETQYF.